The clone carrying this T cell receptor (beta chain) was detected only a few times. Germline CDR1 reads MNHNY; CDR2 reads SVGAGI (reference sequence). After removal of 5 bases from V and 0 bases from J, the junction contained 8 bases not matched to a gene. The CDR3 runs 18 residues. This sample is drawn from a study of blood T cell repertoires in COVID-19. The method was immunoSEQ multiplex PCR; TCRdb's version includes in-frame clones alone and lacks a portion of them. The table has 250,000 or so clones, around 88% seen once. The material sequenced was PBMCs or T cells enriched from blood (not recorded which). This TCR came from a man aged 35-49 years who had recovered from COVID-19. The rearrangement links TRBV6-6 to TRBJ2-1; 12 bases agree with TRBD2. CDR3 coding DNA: TGTGCCAGCAGTCTAGGGACTAGCGGGTGGAGCTCCTACAATGAGCAGTTCTTC. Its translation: CASSLGTSGWSSYNEQFF.